The 5 T cell receptor beta chains below were found in one sample sequenced in a study of T cells in Graves' hyperthyroidism and ophthalmopathy (dated by TCRdb to between 2018 and 2020). The method was multiplex PCR. For sequencing, an Illumina HiSeq 2000 was employed. TCR beta CDR3 regions were amplified from RNA transcripts. A first-round RT-PCR of the TCR CDR3 used the HTBI primer set with the Qiagen OneStep RT-PCR kit. The raw public data were reprocessed by TCRdb itself: fastp quality trimming at Q25, MiXCR clonotype calling, in-frame beta chains only. Each entry merges the rows of one CDR3 protein and shows their most common DNA and genes. For this sample there are about 640,000 distinct CDR3 sequences; roughly 14% appear just once. The ten largest clones represent approximately 12% of the sample. The sample was blood. These TCRs come from a woman aged 50 to 60 with Graves' ophthalmopathy.

The genes are TRBV4-1 and TRBJ1-2, with D hard to call. Trimming pared 1 base from V and 4 bases from J, leaving 13 bases between. CDR1 is MGHRA, CDR2 YSYEKL, per germline. This CDR3 has 15 residues. The CDR3 spells CASSQVQTTIYGYTF. The CDR3 DNA reads as TGCGCCAGCAGCCAAGTCCAAACAACCATCTATGGCTACACCTTC.

This clonotype has just a few counts. This chain links TRBV4-2 with TRBJ1-1; TRBD1 is a possible D gene (6 bases). Germline assignment: CDR1 LGHNA and CDR2 YNFKEQ. The CDR3 extends over 14 amino acids. V gave up 0 bases and J gave up 5 bases, with 10 bases separating them. Here the CDR3 DNA reads TGTGCCAGCAGCCAAGAACAGGGTGAAACTGAAGCTTTCTTT. It encodes CASSQEQGETEAFF.

This clonotype was detected ten times or more. The chain carries TRBV7-9 and TRBJ2-5; 10 nucleotides agree with TRBD2. The CDR3 covers 16 residues. V was pared by 2 bases and J by 1 base, with 4 bases of the junction left unmatched. Germline CDR1 SEHNR, CDR2 FQNEAQ (reference sequence). CDR3 sequence reads: CASSLKLAGIQETQYF. The DNA for the CDR3 is TGTGCCAGCAGCTTAAAACTAGCGGGAATCCAAGAGACCCAGTACTTC.

There are a few counts of this clonotype. The chain couples TRBV24-1 to TRBJ1-5; no reliable D call. Trimming removed 4 bases at V and 3 bases at J, with 15 bases between. Germline V CDR1 and CDR2: KGHDR, SFDVKD. The CDR3 consists of 16 residues. This CDR3 reads CATSERGAEINQPQHF. The CDR3 nucleotides read TGTGCCACCAGTGAGCGCGGAGCGGAAATCAATCAGCCCCAGCATTTT.

This clonotype appeared many times. The chain links TRBV7-2 to TRBJ2-7, with D perhaps matching TRBD1 or TRBD2 (6 bases each). The germline CDR1 and CDR2 sequences are SGHTA and FQGNSA. Trimming left V 3 bases short and J 3 bases short, with 9 bases between. This CDR3 contains 13 residues. The CDR3 sequence is CASSLGGLYEQYF. CDR3 coding DNA: TGTGCCAGCAGCTTGGGGGGCCTCTACGAGCAGTACTTC.